This entry is about one TCR beta chain. Per germline, CDR1 WSHSY and CDR2 SAAADI. This CDR3 contains 17 residues. Unmatched junction bases numbered 5, after V lost 2 bases and J lost 1 base. The data stem from a study of shared T cell receptors in the human thymus. The protocol was immunoSEQ multiplex PCR, while the TCRdb copy is restricted to in-frame clones and leaves out a portion. This table holds hundreds of thousands of clones, more than 75% found once. The same data also went into a second study, on human thymus T cells. That source notes: The people who donated were healthy Finnish babies having corrective surgery for congenital heart defects. It was from resections taken during corrective heart surgery that the thymus tissue came. Use of V and J genes seemed skewed within the thymic and blood repertoires. As related research reported, thymic repertoires overlapped highly among unrelated individuals.

The source of this sequence is a boy in the first two years of life with a congenital heart defect. Sequenced: thymocytes. The genes are TRBV10-2 and TRBJ2-2, with 9 bases that match TRBD2. The CDR3 sequence: CASSETKTSGNTGELFF. The DNA of the CDR3 is TGCGCCAGCAGTGAGACTAAGACTAGCGGGAACACCGGGGAGCTGTTTTTT.